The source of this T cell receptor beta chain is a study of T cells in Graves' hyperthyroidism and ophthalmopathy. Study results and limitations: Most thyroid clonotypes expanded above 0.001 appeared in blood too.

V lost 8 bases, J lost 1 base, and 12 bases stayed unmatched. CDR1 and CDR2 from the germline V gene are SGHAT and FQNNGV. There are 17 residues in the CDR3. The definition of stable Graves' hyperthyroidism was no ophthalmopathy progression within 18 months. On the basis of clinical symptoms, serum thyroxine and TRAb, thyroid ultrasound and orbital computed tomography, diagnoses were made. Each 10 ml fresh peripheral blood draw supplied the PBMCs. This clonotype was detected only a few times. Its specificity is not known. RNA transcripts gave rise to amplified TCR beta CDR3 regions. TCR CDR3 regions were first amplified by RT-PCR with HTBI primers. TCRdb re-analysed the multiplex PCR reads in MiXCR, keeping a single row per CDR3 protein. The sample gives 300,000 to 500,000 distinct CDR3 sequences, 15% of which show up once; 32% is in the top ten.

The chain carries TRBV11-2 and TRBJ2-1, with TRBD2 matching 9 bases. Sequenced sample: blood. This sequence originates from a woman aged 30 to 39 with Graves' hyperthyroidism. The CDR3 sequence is CASADLSGRLSYNEQFF. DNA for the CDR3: TGTGCCAGCGCCGACCTTAGCGGGAGATTGTCCTACAATGAGCAGTTCTTC.